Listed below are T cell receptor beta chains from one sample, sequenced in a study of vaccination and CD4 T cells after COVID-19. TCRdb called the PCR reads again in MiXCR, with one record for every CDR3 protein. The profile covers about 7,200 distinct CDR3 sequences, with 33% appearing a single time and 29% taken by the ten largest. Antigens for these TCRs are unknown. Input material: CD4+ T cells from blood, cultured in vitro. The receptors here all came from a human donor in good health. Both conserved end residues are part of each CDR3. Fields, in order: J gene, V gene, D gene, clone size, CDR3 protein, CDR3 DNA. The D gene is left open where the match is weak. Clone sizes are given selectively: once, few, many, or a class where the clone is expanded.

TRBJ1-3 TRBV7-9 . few CASSEGYGENGNTIYF TGTGCCAGCAGCGAGGGTTATGGAGAGAACGGAAACACCATATATTTT
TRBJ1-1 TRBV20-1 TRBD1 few CSARKTGRTEAFF TGCAGTGCTAGGAAGACAGGGCGCACTGAAGCTTTCTTT
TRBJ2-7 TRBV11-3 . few CASSLEGSYEQYF TGTGCCAGCAGCTTAGAGGGGTCCTACGAGCAGTACTTC
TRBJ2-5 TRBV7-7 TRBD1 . CASSPGTGGYQYF TGTGCTAGCAGCCCCGGGACAGGGGGTTACCAGTACTTC
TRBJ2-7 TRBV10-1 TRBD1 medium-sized CASSGGQGSYEQYF TGCGCCAGCAGTGGGGGACAGGGTTCCTACGAGCAGTACTTC
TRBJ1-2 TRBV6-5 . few CASSYGPPLGSYYGYTF TGTGCCAGCAGTTACGGTCCCCCCTTGGGCTCCTACTATGGCTACACCTTC
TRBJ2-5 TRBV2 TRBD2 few CASSALGGVTGGTQYF TGTGCCAGCAGCGCCCTGGGTGGAGTGACGGGGGGGACCCAGTACTTC
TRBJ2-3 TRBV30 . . CAWSAMVNTQYF TGTGCCTGGAGCGCCATGGTTAATACGCAGTATTTT
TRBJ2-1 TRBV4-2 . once CASSQQEFGNEQFF TGTGCCAGCAGCCAACAGGAATTCGGGAATGAGCAGTTCTTC
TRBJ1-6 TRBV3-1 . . CASSQEGRGSPLHF TGTGCCAGCAGCCAAGAGGGGAGAGGTTCACCCCTCCACTTT
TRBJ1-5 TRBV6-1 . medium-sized CASSVSGLNNQPQHF TGTGCCAGCAGTGTATCCGGACTCAACAATCAGCCCCAGCATTTT
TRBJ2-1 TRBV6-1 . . CASTLGGNEQFF TGTGCCAGCACCTTAGGGGGAAATGAGCAGTTCTTC
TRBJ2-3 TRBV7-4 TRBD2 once CASSLQPSGCTDTQYF TGTGCCAGCAGCTTACAGCCTAGCGGGTGCACAGATACGCAGTATTTT
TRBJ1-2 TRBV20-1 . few CSVPKGEHYGYTF TGCAGTGTCCCGAAGGGCGAACACTATGGCTACACCTTC
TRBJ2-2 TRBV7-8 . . CASSLPTGSSGELFF TGTGCCAGCAGCCTCCCGACAGGATCTTCAGGGGAGCTGTTTTTT
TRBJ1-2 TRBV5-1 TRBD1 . CASSRGQANYGYTF TGCGCCAGCAGCCGTGGACAGGCGAACTATGGCTACACCTTC
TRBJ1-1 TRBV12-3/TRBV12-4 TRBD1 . CASSWRAGGTTEAFF TGTGCCAGCAGTTGGAGGGCAGGGGGGACTACTGAAGCTTTCTTT
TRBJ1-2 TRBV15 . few CATSRDITSRGSGYTF TGTGCCACCAGCAGAGATATAACGTCCCGAGGGAGTGGCTACACCTTC
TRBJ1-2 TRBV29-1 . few CSVSRGGRGYGYTF TGCAGCGTTTCCCGGGGAGGGAGGGGCTATGGCTACACCTTC
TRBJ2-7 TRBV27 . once CASSLLGVRGYEQYF TGTGCCAGCAGTTTATTAGGTGTCAGGGGATACGAGCAGTACTTC
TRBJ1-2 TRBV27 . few CASSFHPNYGYTF TGTGCCAGCAGTTTTCATCCTAACTATGGCTACACCTTC
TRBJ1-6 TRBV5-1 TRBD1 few CASSLKQGDSPLHF TGCGCCAGCAGCTTGAAACAGGGGGATTCACCCCTCCACTTT
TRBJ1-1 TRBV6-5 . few CASSYLNPREAFF TGTGCCAGCAGTTACTTGAACCCTCGTGAAGCTTTCTTT
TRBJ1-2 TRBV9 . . CASSVEAGNYGYTF TGTGCCAGCAGCGTAGAGGCGGGTAACTATGGCTACACCTTC
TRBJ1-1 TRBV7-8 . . CASSGDQTFF TGTGCCAGCAGCGGAGATCAGACTTTCTTT
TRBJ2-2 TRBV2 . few CASSEQGPNTGELFF TGTGCCAGCAGTGAACAGGGGCCGAACACCGGGGAGCTGTTTTTT
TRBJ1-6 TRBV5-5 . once CASSLTGGDSPLHF TGTGCCAGCAGCTTGACAGGAGGAGATTCACCCCTCCACTTT
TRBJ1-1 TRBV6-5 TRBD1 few CASSYQTGLNTEAFF TGTGCCAGCAGTTACCAGACAGGGCTGAACACTGAAGCTTTCTTT
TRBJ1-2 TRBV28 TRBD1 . CASEQGVGGYTF TGTGCCAGCGAACAGGGGGTGGGTGGCTACACCTTC
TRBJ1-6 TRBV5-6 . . CASSPSGSPALHF TGTGCCAGCAGCCCCTCAGGGTCGCCGGCCCTCCACTTT
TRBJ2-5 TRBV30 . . CAWKTGAGSETQYF TGTGCCTGGAAAACGGGGGCTGGATCTGAGACCCAGTACTTC